One and the same sample provided the 30 T cell receptor beta chains below, sequenced in a study of early T cells in non-severe SARS-CoV-2 infection. TCRdb re-analysed the 5' RACE reads in MiXCR, keeping a single row per CDR3 protein. The sample contains just under 30,000 distinct CDR3 sequences, roughly 5% of which appear only once. Input material: whole blood. All receptors derive from an adult who was a healthcare worker with PCR-confirmed SARS-CoV-2 infection or an uninfected control (not recorded which).

The J gene is TRBJ2-2, the V gene TRBV7-9; the D is unclear. Germline V lookup: CDR1 SEHNR, CDR2 FQNEAQ (reference sequence). Trimming left V 2 bases short and J 6 bases short, with 7 bases between. This CDR3 is built from 13 residues. The CDR3 loop is CASSLTSSGELFF. CDR3 nucleotide sequence: TGTGCCAGCAGCTTAACCAGTTCCGGGGAGCTGTTTTTT.

The chain is built from TRBV12-3 or TRBV12-4 and TRBJ2-1, with 11 bases fitting TRBD2. The CDR3 consists of 14 residues. V dropped 1 base and J dropped 13; count of bases not matched to a gene: 6. The CDR3 DNA reads TGTGCCAGCAGTTTAGTAGCGGGGGGGCACCTCCAGTTCTTC. Amino acid sequence: CASSLVAGGHLQFF.

This clonotype showed up many times. The CDR3: CAWTGIRTEAFF. The CDR3 nucleotides read TGTGCCTGGACAGGGATTCGCACTGAAGCTTTCTTT. This chain uses TRBV30 with TRBJ1-1, with D perhaps TRBD1 (5 bases). Germline values: CDR1 GTSNPN, CDR2 SVGIG (reference sequence). CDR3 size: 12 residues. Deletions cut 4 bases from V and 4 bases from J, with 10 bases between.

This clonotype was found many times. The V and J genes are TRBV7-9 and TRBJ1-3; tentative D call: TRBD1 (5 bases). Trimming took off 5 bases at V and 2 bases at J, with 19 bases between the two ends. Germline CDR1 reads SEHNR; CDR2 reads FQNEAQ (reference sequence). The CDR3 totals 17 residues. This CDR3 reads CASSPRGGAGAGNTIYF. CDR3 coding DNA: TGTGCCAGCAGCCCCCGGGGAGGGGCTGGTGCTGGAAACACCATATATTTT.

V usage is TRBV29-1 and J usage is TRBJ2-7, with a tentative D call TRBD1 (6 bases). The CDR3 has 13 residues. Trimming shortened V by 7 bases and J by 8 bases, and 21 bases separated the two germline ends. Germline assignment: CDR1 SQVTM and CDR2 ANQGSEA. CDR3 sequence: CSAHLPPQGQQYF. CDR3 DNA: TGCAGCGCCCACCTTCCGCCACAGGGACAGCAGTACTTC.

This clonotype has more than one count but fewer than ten. The V gene is TRBV14, the J gene TRBJ2-3; D is uncertain. Trimming shortened V by 2 bases and J by 6 bases, and 9 bases separated the two germline ends. CDR3 length equals 13 residues. Germline CDR1 reads SGHDN; CDR2 reads FVKESK. CDR3 nucleotide sequence: TGTGCCAGCAGCCAACTGAGTGCGGATACGCAGTATTTT. This gives the protein CASSQLSADTQYF.

This clonotype occurred a few times. This rearrangement joins TRBV7-9 to TRBJ1-6, with 7 nucleotides matching TRBD1. The J segment lost 7 bases and the V segment lost 8 bases, leaving 8 bases of the junction unmatched. The CDR3 totals 14 residues. CDR1 and CDR2 (germline): SEHNR, FQNEAQ (reference sequence). The CDR3 spells CASGPGQPNSPLHF. CDR3 DNA sequence: TGTGCCAGCGGACCGGGACAGCCAAATTCACCCCTCCACTTT.

Many counts were recorded for this clonotype. The J gene is TRBJ1-1, the V gene TRBV30; D is unclear. The germline CDR1 and CDR2 sequences are GTSNPN and SVGIG (reference sequence). The CDR3 extends over 10 amino acids. The CDR3 region has the DNA TGTGGAGCGGCGAACACTGAAGCTTTCTTT. Translated, it gives CGAANTEAFF.

This clonotype was counted at least ten times. CDR3 protein: CSVSSGVSSYNEQFF. CDR3 DNA sequence: TGCAGCGTCAGTAGCGGGGTGAGCTCCTACAATGAGCAGTTCTTC. J is TRBJ2-1 and V is TRBV29-1, with TRBD2 matching 8 bases. Germline V gene sequence: CDR1 SQVTM, CDR2 ANQGSEA. The J segment lost 0 bases and the V segment lost 6 bases, leaving 7 bases of the junction unmatched. This CDR3 is 15 amino acids long.

This clonotype has ten or more counts. The genes are TRBV7-2 and TRBJ2-1, with 7 bases that match TRBD2. V was pared by 5 bases and J by 6 bases, with 10 bases of the junction left unmatched. The CDR3 sequence is 15 residues long. Germline V CDR1 and CDR2: SGHTA, FQGNSA. CDR3 residues: CASSQPGLISNEQFF. The CDR3 DNA follows: TGTGCCAGCAGCCAGCCGGGACTAATCTCCAATGAGCAGTTCTTC.

This clonotype was seen many times. The chain couples TRBV7-2 to TRBJ2-7; perhaps D is TRBD1 or TRBD2 (5 bases each). Looked up from germline, CDR1 is SGHTA and CDR2 is FQGNSA. The CDR3 is made up of 15 amino acids. The ends were cut back, 0 bases at V and 3 bases at J, with 12 bases in the middle. CDR3 bases: TGTGCCAGCAGCTTAGCCGGGACCCAGAACTACGAGCAGTACTTC. It codes for CASSLAGTQNYEQYF.

At least ten counts were recorded for this clonotype. V usage is TRBV29-1 and J usage is TRBJ1-2; 10 bases are shared with TRBD1. The CDR3 contains 14 residues. V lost 7 bases to trimming and J lost 7 bases; unmatched junction nucleotides: 12. Germline loops: CDR1 SQVTM, CDR2 ANQGSEA. Here the CDR3 DNA reads TGCAGCGCCAATCTGGGACAGGGGCACTCTGGCTACACCTTC. Amino acid sequence: CSANLGQGHSGYTF.

As to this clonotype: The junction does not match germline at one end; this may be a read error. The V call is TRBV10-3, the J call TRBJ2-7; D call uncertain. The CDR3 has 13 residues. Germline CDR1 ENHRY, CDR2 SYGVKD. DNA for the CDR3: TGTGCCATCAGTGAGTTATATAACTACGAACAGTACTTC. Its protein product is CAISELYNYEQYF.

This clonotype was recorded a few times. The chain uses TRBV14 and TRBJ2-3, with D perhaps matching TRBD1 or TRBD2 (6 bases each). V was shortened by 4 bases and J by 2 bases, with 16 bases between the two germline ends. CDR1 and CDR2 from the germline V gene are SGHDN and FVKESK. This CDR3 has 16 residues. CDR3 in DNA: TGTGCCAGCAGCCCGGGGTCGGGGGCGTCCACAGATACGCAGTATTTT. The encoded protein is CASSPGSGASTDTQYF. Supplemented by reference TRBV14 and TRBJ2-3, the full variable domain reads EAGVTQFPSHSVIEKGQTVTLRCDPISGHDNLYWYRRVMGKEIKFLLHFVKESKQDESGMPNNRFLAERTGGTYSTLKVQPAELEDSGVYFCASSPGSGASTDTQYFGPGTRLTVL.

Many counts were recorded for this clonotype. The chain combines TRBV3-1 with TRBJ1-1, with D perhaps matching TRBD1 (6 bases). CDR3 size: 14 residues. Trimming removed 4 bases at V and 3 bases at J, with 12 bases between. Germline CDR1 is LGHDT and CDR2 is YNNKEL (reference sequence). The CDR3 nucleotides are TGTGCCAGCAGCCGGCTACAGGGTGACACTGAAGCTTTCTTT. This sequence encodes CASSRLQGDTEAFF.

This clonotype appeared many times. V usage is TRBV5-5 and J usage is TRBJ1-2; 10 bases align to TRBD1. With 4 bases clipped from V and 9 bases from J, the junction kept 21 bases outside the gene matches. The germline V gene has CDR1 SGHKS and CDR2 YYEKEE (reference sequence). The CDR3 runs 18 residues. The CDR3 DNA follows: TGTGCCAGCAGCGGTACTGGACAGGGGGTAACTTACGCCGGGAGCTACACCTTC. Amino acid sequence: CASSGTGQGVTYAGSYTF.

This clonotype was seen a few times. The chain couples TRBV28 to TRBJ2-3; weak D call: TRBD2 (6 bases). Germline CDR1 is MDHEN and CDR2 is SYDVKM. The CDR3 runs 17 residues. V shed 6 bases and J shed 0 bases, with 19 bases lying between them. CDR3 residues: CASRGPHYRGSTDTQYF. The CDR3 nucleotides are TGTGCCAGCAGGGGTCCCCACTACCGGGGGAGCACAGATACGCAGTATTTT.

This clonotype was seen ten or more times. The V gene is TRBV15, the J gene TRBJ1-4, with TRBD1 matching over 8 bases. The germline gives CDR1 LNHNV, CDR2 YYDKDF (reference sequence). The CDR3 is made up of 17 amino acids. The trim removed 0 bases at V and 2 bases at J, leaving 5 bases unmatched. The CDR3 coding sequence is TGTGCCACCAGCAGAGATCCCTACAGGGGGACTAATGAAAAACTGTTTTTT. It codes for CATSRDPYRGTNEKLFF.

This clonotype was seen ten or more times. The V call is TRBV2, the J call TRBJ1-5; a possible D gene is TRBD1 (6 bases). Germline V lookup: CDR1 SNHLY, CDR2 FYNNEI. V lost 2 bases and J 7 bases, leaving 12 bases between the germline ends. The CDR3 extends over 14 amino acids. The CDR3 bases are TGTGCCAGCAGTGAAACTGGGGGGGGCCAGCCCCAGCATTTT. Its translation: CASSETGGGQPQHF.

This chain connects TRBV25-1 to TRBJ2-7; D unclear. CDR3 size: 13 residues. CDR1 is MGHDK and CDR2 is SYGVNS in the germline V gene. The V and J ends lost 3 bases and 5 bases respectively, with 11 bases between them. The CDR3 loop reads CASSEVGWDEQYF. The DNA for the CDR3 is TGTGCCAGCAGTGAGGTCGGCTGGGACGAGCAGTACTTC.

This clonotype has at least ten counts. One end of the junction does not line up with germline, which may come from a read error. The chain employs TRBV18 and TRBJ2-7; D is undetermined. This CDR3 region has 12 residues. Germline CDR1 and CDR2: KGHSH and LQKENI. CDR3: CASSEPSSRPVF. The DNA of the CDR3 is TGTGCCAGCTCGGAACCATCTTCGCGACCGGTTTTC.

Many counts were recorded for this clonotype. The chain employs TRBV6-5 and TRBJ2-3; a weak D match, TRBD1 (5 bases). Trimming took off 7 bases at V and 5 bases at J, with 16 bases between the two ends. Germline V gene lookup returns CDR1 MNHEY and CDR2 SVGAGI. The CDR3 spans 14 residues. The DNA of the CDR3 is TGTGCCAGCACCCAAAAGGGGCTAGGAGATACGCAGTATTTT. This encodes CASTQKGLGDTQYF.

This clonotype was observed many times. V gene TRBV10-3 combines with J gene TRBJ2-7, with D tentatively TRBD2 (5 bases). This CDR3 region has 13 residues. CDR1 is ENHRY and CDR2 is SYGVKD in the germline V gene. V lost 6 bases to trimming and J lost 0 bases, with 9 bases between them. CDR3 sequence reads: CAISGGHSYEQYF. The CDR3 nucleotides read TGTGCCATCAGCGGCGGGCACTCCTACGAGCAGTACTTC.

This clonotype has at least ten counts. This sequence joins TRBV12-3 or TRBV12-4 and TRBJ1-1, with D possibly TRBD1 on 5 matching bases. V was cut by 5 bases and J by 11 bases, with 12 bases left in between. The CDR3 sequence is 11 residues long. The CDR3 here is CASSRDGAAFF. The CDR3 DNA follows: TGTGCCAGCAGTCGGGACGGAGCGGCTTTCTTT.

This clonotype occurred a few times. The chain has TRBV4-3 and TRBJ2-7; the D is unclear. Trimming removed 2 bases from V and 4 bases from J, with 12 bases in between. The CDR3 covers 14 residues. From germline, CDR1 is LGHNA and CDR2 YSLEER. The DNA for the CDR3 is TGCGCCAGCAGCCAAACGACAAACCCGTACGAGCAGTACTTC. This encodes CASSQTTNPYEQYF.

At least ten counts were recorded for this clonotype. The chain recombines TRBV7-9 with TRBJ1-2, with D possibly TRBD1 on 6 matching bases. Germline values: CDR1 SEHNR, CDR2 FQNEAQ (reference sequence). V lost 5 bases and J lost 0, with 19 bases in between. CDR3 length: 17 amino acids. The CDR3 region has the DNA TGTGCCAGCAGCACATACGGGACACTGACTACTAACTATGGCTACACCTTC. It translates to CASSTYGTLTTNYGYTF. The entire variable domain, with the rest obtained from reference TRBV7-9 and TRBJ1-2, is as follows: DTGVSQNPRHKITKRGQNVTFRCDPISEHNRLYWYRQTLGQGPEFLTYFQNEAQLEKSRLLSDRFSAERPKGSFSTLEIQRTEQGDSAMYLCASSTYGTLTTNYGYTFGSGTRLTVV.

This clonotype came up many times. V and J are TRBV7-2 and TRBJ2-5; no reliable D call. The CDR3 covers 15 residues. Between the trimmed V and J ends, which lost 7 bases and 2 bases, there was a span of 17 bases. CDR1 SGHTA and CDR2 FQGNSA come from the germline V gene. CDR3 amino acids: CASTEQGHRQETQYF. CDR3 nucleotides: TGTGCCAGCACCGAACAAGGTCACAGACAAGAGACCCAGTACTTC.

The V call is TRBV4-3, the J call TRBJ2-3, with D possibly being TRBD2 (7 bases). The CDR3 extends over 18 amino acids. Germline V CDR1 and CDR2: LGHNA, YSLEER. V was pared by 0 bases and J by 2 bases, with 18 bases between. The CDR3 loop is CASSQDGGAGALTDTQYF. The CDR3 DNA is TGCGCCAGCAGCCAAGATGGCGGGGCGGGGGCCCTCACAGATACGCAGTATTTT.

This clonotype occurred many times. J is TRBJ2-7 and V is TRBV20-1; D may be TRBD2 (7 bases). Trimming left V 6 bases short and J 4 bases short, with 16 bases between. The CDR3 has 13 amino acids. Germline CDR1 reads DFQATT; CDR2 reads SNEGSKA (reference sequence). The CDR3: CSAPPGGLYEQYF. The CDR3 nucleotides read TGCAGTGCCCCCCCCGGGGGGCTATACGAGCAGTACTTC.

This chain uses TRBV20-1 with TRBJ2-7; tentatively, D is TRBD2 (5 bases). The germline V and J ends were trimmed by 3 bases and 1 base, with 13 bases remaining between them. The V gene's germline CDR1 is DFQATT and CDR2 SNEGSKA (reference sequence). There are 14 residues in the CDR3. CDR3 amino acids: CSASDFRDSYEQYF. In DNA, the CDR3 is TGCAGTGCTAGTGACTTCCGGGATTCCTACGAGCAGTACTTC.